This TCR beta chain was captured in a study of graft-versus-host responses after intestinal transplantation. Across the study: Each transplant was multivisceral, liver-intestinal, or isolated intestinal. Once they had received anti-thymocyte globulin induction, all recipients took tacrolimus and steroids for approximately 3 years. General observations from the study: Elevated graft-versus-host to host-versus-graft clonal ratios in allografts were recorded for patients with graft-donor T cell macrochimerism.

Some clones are missing from TCRdb's copy, which holds only in-frame ones; the method was immunoSEQ multiplex PCR. The data show about 8,600 clones, 30% to 40% seen once. Trimming stripped 6 bases from V and 3 bases from J, with 7 bases between. Looked up from germline, CDR1 is LNHDA and CDR2 is SQIVND (reference sequence). The CDR3 spans 12 residues. Post-reaction, proliferating CD3+CD4+ and CD3+CD8+ responders (CFSE-low) were sorted. This clone occurred a few times. The clonotype originates from a human patient who received an intestinal transplant. J is TRBJ2-3 and V is TRBV19, with D perhaps matching TRBD2 (6 bases). The sequenced sample was alloreactive CD4+ T cells from a mixed lymphocyte reaction culture, obtained before intestinal transplant. Subset meaning: CFSE-low proliferating T cells sorted from roughly 6-day pre-transplant mixed lymphocyte reaction (GvH or HvG direction). The CDR3 sequence is CASSGRTDTQYF. DNA of the CDR3: TGTGCCAGTAGCGGGAGAACAGATACGCAGTATTTT.